Only a few counts were recorded for the clone carrying this T cell receptor (beta chain). Produced via immunoSEQ multiplex PCR; TCRdb's table is partial and in-frame only. The top ten hold more than 3% of the sample, which has 85,000 to 100,000 clones, approximately 83% seen once. CDR1 and CDR2 (germline): SGHVS, FQNEAQ. The CDR3 runs 15 residues. V was pared by 1 base and J by 4 bases, with 13 bases between. The entry originates in a study of blood T cell repertoires in COVID-19. In the study overall: COVID-19 samples, acute and convalescent, were from the United States, Italy and Spain.

The sequenced material came from peripheral blood. This sequence was found in a man aged 60 to 75 with acute or convalescent COVID-19. The chain uses TRBV7-8 and TRBJ1-2; TRBD1 might be the D (5 bases). CDR3 coding DNA: TGTGCCAGCAGCTTAGGCGGGGGGAAAGGCTATGGCTACACCTTC. It codes for CASSLGGGKGYGYTF. Combining the CDR3 with reference TRBV7-8 and TRBJ1-2 gives the whole variable domain GAGVSQSPRYKVAKRGQDVALRCDPISGHVSLFWYQQALGQGPEFLTYFQNEAQLDKSGLPSDRFFAERPEGSVSTLKIQRTQQEDSAVYLCASSLGGGKGYGYTFGSGTRLTVV.